One TCR beta chain is described in this entry. Its antigen remains undetermined. Qualities for individual bases were not recorded, and no much larger clone is one base off. Using the deep immunoSEQ assay, TCR CDR3 regions were amplified from genomic DNA by multiplex PCR. Extracted genomic DNA from each cell subset was spread evenly across all wells of several immunoSEQ 96-well plates, with each plate serving as a replicate. For sorted subsets, 200 ng of genomic DNA, equivalent to 30,000 or so T cell genomes, went into each replicate PCR. Purified libraries were measured with a Qubit 3.0 fluorometer, size-checked on a Bioanalyzer 2100, and measured again with the KAPA Library Quantification kit. Each immunoSEQ 96-well plate was sequenced on its own single-read 150-cycle Illumina NextSeq 550 flow cell. The original pipeline was this. The immunoSEQ output contained only junctional sequences without quality scores, so filtering could not match that applied to full-length reads. To assign V/J genes and CDR3, sequences were annotated against IMGT germline references using PyIR, a Python wrapper for IgBLAST v1.9. Reads were filtered out if the reads had weak V/J assignments (E-value above 1e-6), no CDR3, stop codons, out-of-frame junctions, or ambiguous translated residues. A V3J clonotype was defined by an identical inferred V gene, J gene, and CDR3 amino acid sequence. Percentage overlap between repertoires was computed as shared unique clonotypes divided by the size of the smaller repertoire. RTK rarefaction, the Chao1 estimator, and Recon v2.1 estimates of unobserved clonotypes were used to assess repertoire richness. For all TCRbeta clonotypes obtained by the gDNA method from several donors, generation probabilities were computed with OLGA. In its TCRdb copy, this immuneACCESS table keeps in-frame sequences only and misses some clones. Where compared with another copy, unresolved V genes explain less than half of these, and the others have no known cause. For V, J and clone size, that table is used; D and trimming come from the DNA. The sample includes 1.4 million or so clones, with roughly 98.5% observed a single time. The ten largest clones take up approximately 0.4% of the sample.

The donors were healthy, HIV-negative adults who had no recently reported acute infections or vaccinations. Every donor was a Caucasian adult living in Nashville, Tennessee, USA. CD4+ T cells were enriched by magnetic negative selection; naive cells were then positively selected on CD45RA, and the negative fraction formed the memory subset. Blood was obtained by leukapheresis, after which PBMCs were separated by Ficoll-Histopaque density gradient centrifugation and cryopreserved in liquid nitrogen vapor phase. Analytical flow cytometry was used to check the purity and quantity of each magnetically sorted T cell population. Genomic DNA was isolated from each sorted fraction and quantified by UV absorbance on a Nanodrop 2000c. The record originates from a study of shared clonotypes between healthy human individuals (TCRdb year 2020). Background on the whole study: Three men and a couple of women, aged 18 to 49 years, made up the cohort. For each donor, three plates each were used for CD4 naive and CD4 memory, two plates were used for CD8 naive, and one plate was used for CD8 memory. The study deeply sequenced blood TCR repertoires of about five healthy adults to estimate repertoire size and the extent of clonotype sharing between individuals. Libraries were prepared and TCR repertoires were sequenced by different laboratories using diverse techniques, in order to increase sequencing depth and limit assay-specific biases. Leukapheresis yielded between about 0.9 and 8.9 billion PBMCs per donor. General study outcomes and caveats: Pairwise subsampling indicated that sequencing depth was expected to affect the degree of clonotype sharing among donors. Higher generation probabilities were observed for clonotypes shared by all four sorted-subset donors than for non-shared clonotypes. Sampling was restricted to blood, and TCR repertoires in tissues likely differ from the TCR repertoires found in blood. Because the study included a small number of donors, the genetic and exposure-history diversity represented was limited. Larger estimated clonotype richness was generally found for naive subsets than for memory subsets. Incomplete sequencing was indicated by rarefaction of sorted-subset datasets, despite the large sequencing depth. Sharing across several donors was observed for about 5% of naive CD4, less than 4% of naive CD8, about 2.3% of memory CD4, and about 0.4% of memory CD8 clonotypes.

CDR1 SQVTM and CDR2 ANQGSEA were looked up in the germline V gene. The CDR3 measures 17 amino acids from cysteine to phenylalanine. Only the CDR3 DNA is retained, 51 bases long and in frame from the first base. Here V drops 1 base and J drops 7 bases, and the junction holds 13 bases not matched to any gene. The receptor was derived from a man aged 25-40 years in good health. This receptor chain uses TRBV29-1 and TRBJ2-1, with 10 bases in between that match TRBD2. Sequenced: naive CD4+ T cells sorted from blood. The cell subset or site label on this specimen signifies: CD45RA+ positively selected. The CDR3 loop reads CSVEVTLGLASGNEQFF. The base sequence is TGCAGCGTTGAAGTAACACTGGGACTAGCGAGTGGTAATGAGCAGTTCTTC.